This T cell receptor (beta chain) was found in a study of cytomegalovirus exposure and HLA in healthy donors. Turning to the study itself: A later analysis reported the same platform for the roughly 120 validation repertoires and the approximately 700 first-cohort repertoires.

The protocol was immunoSEQ multiplex PCR, while the TCRdb copy is restricted to in-frame clones and leaves out a portion. Of fewer than 100,000 clones listed, roughly 94% are singletons. Germline CDR1 is MNHEY and CDR2 is SVGAGI. Losses at the gene ends were 2 bases for V and 4 bases for J; bases not matched to a gene: 2. The CDR3 is made up of 13 amino acids. Worth noting for this clone: Antigen specificity is unknown.

Broader study findings: The study labeled 180 or so TCR beta chains cytomegalovirus-associated. Clusters of TCRs from the first cohort tended to co-occur in the 130 or so validation repertoires (as a later analysis found). Reports credit the classifier with highly specific, highly sensitive diagnosis of cytomegalovirus status.

The chain carries TRBV6-5 and TRBJ2-7; 7 bases are shared with TRBD1. Sequences were obtained from PBMCs. The origin of this receptor is a woman between 18 and 29 years old in good health and CMV-seropositive. The CDR3 reads CASSYRGLYEQYF. The CDR3 region has the DNA TGTGCCAGCAGTTACAGGGGGCTGTACGAGCAGTACTTC.